The next 10 T cell receptor beta chains were all read from a single sample in a study of cytomegalovirus exposure and HLA in healthy donors. PCR involved 60 Vbeta and 13 Jbeta primers. Method: immunoSEQ multiplex PCR; TCRdb's copy keeps in-frame clones and lacks some. The sample consists of roughly 180,000 clones, almost 80% of them appearing once. Sequenced: PBMCs. These receptors were taken from a man aged 30-40 years in good health and CMV-seronegative.

The chain carries TRBV6-5 and TRBJ2-1, with TRBD2 matching over 9 bases. This CDR3 contains 15 residues. Per germline, CDR1 MNHEY and CDR2 SVGAGI. The ends lost 4 bases at V and 6 bases at J; junction bases unmatched: 7. CDR3 sequence (DNA): TGTGCCAGCAGTTCAGTCAGCGGGGGGTCCAATGAGCAGTTCTTC. This encodes CASSSVSGGSNEQFF.

The genes are TRBV2 and TRBJ1-4; D possibly corresponds to TRBD1 (6 bases). The germline gives CDR1 SNHLY, CDR2 FYNNEI. The CDR3 is 16 residues long. Trimming took off 5 bases at V and 8 bases at J, with 21 bases between the two ends. CDR3 nucleotides: TGTGCCAGCAGTCCTTACAGGGTCGGAAGCGACGAAAAACTGTTTTTT. Residues: CASSPYRVGSDEKLFF. Full variable domain (rest looked up from reference TRBV2 and TRBJ1-4): EPEVTQTPSHQVTQMGQEVILRCVPISNHLYFYWYRQILGQKVEFLVSFYNNEISEKSEIFDDQFSVERPDGSNFTLKIRSTKLEDSAMYFCASSPYRVGSDEKLFFGSGTQLSVL.

The rearrangement uses TRBV11-2 and TRBJ2-2, with 9 bases matching TRBD1. The CDR3 is made up of 15 amino acids. V dropped 5 bases and J dropped 4; count of bases not matched to a gene: 5. Germline V gene lookup returns CDR1 SGHAT and CDR2 FQNNGV. In nucleotides, the CDR3 is TGTGCCAGCAGCACACAGGGGGCTGGCACCGGGGAGCTGTTTTTT. Translating gives CASSTQGAGTGELFF.

This chain uses TRBV4-3 with TRBJ2-1, with TRBD1 identical over 7 bases. The germline CDR1 and CDR2 sequences are LGHNA and YSLEER. This CDR3 is 14 amino acids long. V shed 4 bases and J 8 bases; nucleotides not matched to a gene: 8. CDR3 bases: TGCGCCAGCAGCCCACACAGGGGCGCCGATGAGCAGTTCTTC. Its protein is CASSPHRGADEQFF.

This rearrangement joins TRBV6-6 to TRBJ1-5; TRBD1 matches at 11 bases. The CDR3 has 15 amino acids. Germline loops: CDR1 MNHNY, CDR2 SVGAGI (reference sequence). J gave up 7 bases and V 6 bases, and 8 bases lay outside the gene matches. As DNA, the CDR3 is TGTGCCAGCAGCCCCCCCGGGACAGGGGGGCAGCCCCAGCATTTT. As protein: CASSPPGTGGQPQHF.

V is TRBV7-9 and J is TRBJ1-5; no definite D call. The CDR3 has 13 amino acids. Trimming stripped 3 bases from V and 4 bases from J, with 7 bases between. From germline, CDR1 is SEHNR and CDR2 FQNEAQ (reference sequence). The CDR3, as DNA: TGTGCCAGCAGCTTTCGAGAGAATCAGCCCCAGCATTTT. Its translation: CASSFRENQPQHF.

The chain is built from TRBV2 and TRBJ2-7, with 7 positions matching TRBD2. CDR3 length equals 12 residues. Looked up from germline, CDR1 is SNHLY and CDR2 is FYNNEI. The V gene end was trimmed by 11 bases and the J gene end by 2 bases; junction bases not matched to a gene: 6. The CDR3 coding sequence is TGTGCCGGAGCCAGCGGGGCCTACGAGCAGTACTTC. This gives the protein CAGASGAYEQYF. Using reference TRBV2 and TRBJ2-7 for the parts outside the CDR3, the full variable domain is EPEVTQTPSHQVTQMGQEVILRCVPISNHLYFYWYRQILGQKVEFLVSFYNNEISEKSEIFDDQFSVERPDGSNFTLKIRSTKLEDSAMYFCAGASGAYEQYFGPGTRLTVT.

The table lists this clone with a count of one. The rearrangement links TRBV12-5 to TRBJ2-3; 8 positions match TRBD1. V lost 5 bases, J lost 1 base, and 5 bases stayed unmatched. The CDR3 sequence is 15 residues long. CDR1 LGHNT and CDR2 FRNRAP come from the germline V gene. CDR3 sequence: CASGTTGGGTDTQYF. CDR3 nucleotide sequence: TGTGCTAGTGGTACCACAGGGGGTGGCACAGATACGCAGTATTTT.

The chain couples TRBV29-1 to TRBJ1-2; D is uncertain. Germline assignment: CDR1 SQVTM and CDR2 ANQGSEA. The CDR3 is 12 residues long. Trimming stripped 0 bases from V and 5 bases from J, with 7 bases between. The DNA for the CDR3 is TGCAGCGTTGAAGACAGGCAGTATGGCTACACCTTC. Translating it yields CSVEDRQYGYTF.

The rearrangement uses TRBV9 and TRBJ2-3; a possible D gene is TRBD2 (6 bases). CDR3 length: 16 amino acids. Germline CDR1 is SGDLS and CDR2 is YYNGEE. The V and J ends lost 4 bases and 3 bases respectively, with 18 bases between them. The CDR3: CASSPRAAGGTDTQYF. CDR3 nucleotides: TGTGCCAGCAGCCCCCGTGCAGCGGGTGGGACAGATACGCAGTATTTT.